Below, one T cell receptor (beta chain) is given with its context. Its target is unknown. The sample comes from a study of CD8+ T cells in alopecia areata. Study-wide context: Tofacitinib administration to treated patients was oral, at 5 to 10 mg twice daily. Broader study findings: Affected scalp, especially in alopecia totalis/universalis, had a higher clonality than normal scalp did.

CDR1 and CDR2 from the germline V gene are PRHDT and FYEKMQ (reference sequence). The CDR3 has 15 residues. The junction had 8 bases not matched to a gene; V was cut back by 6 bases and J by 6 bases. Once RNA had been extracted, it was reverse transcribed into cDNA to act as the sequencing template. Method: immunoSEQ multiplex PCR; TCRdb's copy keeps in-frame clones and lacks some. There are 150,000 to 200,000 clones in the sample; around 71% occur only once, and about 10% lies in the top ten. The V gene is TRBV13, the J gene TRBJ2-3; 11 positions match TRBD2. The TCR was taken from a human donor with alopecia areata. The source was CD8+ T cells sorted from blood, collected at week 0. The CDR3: CASSTLAGGPDTQYF. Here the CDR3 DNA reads TGTGCCAGCAGTACTCTAGCGGGGGGACCGGATACGCAGTATTTT.